The TCR beta chain under discussion was sequenced for a study of early T cells in non-severe SARS-CoV-2 infection. Via MiXCR, TCRdb re-called the 5' RACE reads, giving one row per CDR3 protein. The sample has tens of thousands of distinct CDR3 sequences, roughly 12% seen once. Germline CDR1 and CDR2: LNHDA and SQIVND (reference sequence). J was trimmed by 3 bases and V by 6 bases; bases with no gene match: 3. There are 14 residues in the CDR3. The chain couples TRBV19 to TRBJ2-3; 10 nucleotides line up with TRBD2. The origin of this receptor is an adult who was a healthcare worker with PCR-confirmed SARS-CoV-2 infection or an uninfected control (not recorded which). The sample in question was whole blood, obtained at baseline. CDR3 amino acids: CASRSGLATDTQYF. Here the CDR3 DNA reads TGTGCCAGTAGATCGGGACTAGCGACAGATACGCAGTATTTT.